This paragraph covers one T cell receptor (beta chain) sequence. CDR1 SGHAT and CDR2 FQNNGV come from the germline V gene. This CDR3 is built from 13 residues. Trimming cost V 5 bases and J 1 base, with 7 bases left between them. This entry is derived from a study of cytomegalovirus exposure and HLA in healthy donors. Turning to the study itself: A later analysis reported the roughly 120 validation repertoires used the same platform as the 550 to 800 first-cohort repertoires.

Clones were read by immunoSEQ multiplex PCR, and TCRdb kept only the in-frame ones, dropping some. The sample lists roughly 67,000 clones, approximately 91% seen once, with about 3% in the top ten. Specimen: PBMCs. The chain uses TRBV11-2 and TRBJ2-3; D might be TRBD1 (5 bases). This TCR was recovered from a man between 18 and 29 years old in good health and CMV-seronegative. CDR3 DNA sequence: TGTGCCAGCAGCACACAGGGCACAGATACGCAGTATTTT. It specifies CASSTQGTDTQYF.